The present T cell receptor (beta chain) was sequenced within a study of vaccination and CD4 T cells after COVID-19. Germline V gives CDR1 SGHVS, CDR2 FNYEAQ. The CDR3 runs 15 residues. V lost 3 bases and J 1 base, leaving 10 bases between the germline ends. Oncomine TCR Beta short-read sequencing was applied to DNA from cultured CD4+ T cells. TCRdb redid the calling of the PCR reads with MiXCR, one entry per CDR3 protein. Altogether approximately 9,300 distinct CDR3 sequences are present, around 59% being singletons, with the ten largest covering over 20%. A note on this clonotype: As yet, its antigen is unknown.

Treatment denoted: roughly 10-day PBMC culture with coronavirus spike peptide pools or control peptides (ViraFEST assay). Pre-COVID-19 pandemic sampling (2011-2018) yielded the unexposed donor's CD4+ T cells. Following a culture period (around nine days), negative selection was used to isolate CD4+ T cells. Sample: CD4+ T cells from blood, cultured in vitro. The receptor was isolated from a human donor in good health. The chain has TRBV7-6 and TRBJ2-1, with D perhaps given as TRBD1 or TRBD2 (5 bases each). CDR3 region: CASSFRDGSYNEQFF. The CDR3 DNA reads as TGTGCCAGCAGCTTCCGGGACGGATCCTACAATGAGCAGTTCTTC.